Following are 21 T cell receptor beta chains from one sample sequenced in a study of radiotherapy plus CTLA-4 blockade in lung cancer. Clones were read by immunoSEQ multiplex PCR, and TCRdb kept only the in-frame ones, dropping some. Here the sample spans about 51,000 clones, around 79% being singletons. The sample here was peripheral blood, taken from a patient treated with radiotherapy plus ipilimumab. Every receptor here comes from a human donor with non-small cell lung cancer who had a complete response to radiotherapy plus ipilimumab.

This chain joins TRBV2 and TRBJ1-4, with TRBD1 matching 9 bases. Germline V gene sequence: CDR1 SNHLY, CDR2 FYNNEI. V shed 2 bases and J 8 bases; nucleotides not matched to a gene: 6. The CDR3 is 15 amino acids. CDR3 sequence reads: CASSEWTGAQEKLFF. DNA of the CDR3: TGTGCCAGCAGTGAATGGACAGGGGCACAAGAAAAACTGTTTTTT.

The rearrangement joins TRBV18 to TRBJ1-6, with 8 bases lining up with TRBD1. J was trimmed by 4 bases and V by 2 bases; bases with no gene match: 7. Looked up from germline, CDR1 is KGHSH and CDR2 is LQKENI. The CDR3 length is 17 residues. CDR3 sequence (DNA): TGTGCCAGCTCACCAACCCGGACAGGGAATTATAATTCACCCCTCCACTTT. As protein: CASSPTRTGNYNSPLHF.

The chain has TRBV7-2 and TRBJ2-2; 8 positions match TRBD1. Germline V gene lookup returns CDR1 SGHTA and CDR2 FQGNSA. V dropped 10 bases and J dropped 2; count of bases not matched to a gene: 12. The CDR3 runs 16 residues. CDR3 residues: CANRKTGTGNTGELFF. For the CDR3, the DNA is TGTGCCAACAGAAAAACCGGGACAGGAAACACCGGGGAGCTGTTTTTT.

The chain couples TRBV30 to TRBJ1-1; 7 bases map to TRBD1. After removal of 2 bases from V and 1 base from J, the junction contained 10 bases not matched to a gene. Germline loops: CDR1 GTSNPN, CDR2 SVGIG (reference sequence). The CDR3 has 16 amino acids. CDR3 DNA: TGTGCCTGGAGTTTCAGACGGACAGGAAAGAACACTGAAGCTTTCTTT. This codes for CAWSFRRTGKNTEAFF.

This clone was detected only once. The gene calls are TRBV5-6 and TRBJ1-4, with D possibly matching TRBD1 (5 bases). Germline CDR1 SGHDT, CDR2 YYEEEE. V dropped 5 bases and J dropped 7 bases, with 12 bases sitting between them. CDR3 length: 13 residues. The CDR3 loop reads CASSVGGVEKLFF. CDR3 in DNA: TGTGCCAGCAGTGTGGGGGGGGTTGAAAAACTGTTTTTT.

V usage is TRBV6-5 and J usage is TRBJ2-7; D uncertain. CDR1 and CDR2 (germline): MNHEY, SVGAGI. The CDR3 consists of 13 residues. V was trimmed by 8 bases and J by 0 bases, leaving 11 bases between them. The DNA of the CDR3 is TGTGCCAGCTCCTATATAAGCTCCTACGAGCAGTACTTC. This sequence encodes CASSYISSYEQYF.

The rearrangement links TRBV5-1 to TRBJ2-5; no reliable D call. The germline CDR1 and CDR2 sequences are SGHRS and YFSETQ. The CDR3 runs 15 residues. The V end lost 0 bases, the J end lost 1 base, and 10 bases lay between the germline ends. The CDR3 sequence: CASSLEAAGQETQYF. DNA for the CDR3: TGCGCCAGCAGCTTGGAGGCGGCCGGCCAAGAGACCCAGTACTTC.

J is TRBJ2-5 and V is TRBV6-5; D might be TRBD1 (6 bases). The J call may not be correct, given that the DNA end is closer to TRBJ2-7. CDR3 length: 12 amino acids. Germline V gene sequence: CDR1 MNHEY, CDR2 SVGAGI. CDR3 in amino acids: CASWGPGNEQYF. Here the CDR3 DNA reads TGTGCCAGTTGGGGGCCGGGAAACGAGCAGTACTTC.

V and J are TRBV5-4 and TRBJ2-3; D is perhaps TRBD2 (6 bases). Germline CDR1 reads SGHNT; CDR2 reads YYREEE (reference sequence). V lost 4 bases and J 1 base, leaving 16 bases between the germline ends. The CDR3 extends over 16 amino acids. The CDR3, as DNA: TGTGCCAGCAGCCCCGGCGGGGAGGAGGGCACAGATACGCAGTATTTT. It yields the protein CASSPGGEEGTDTQYF.

The chain joins TRBV5-1 to TRBJ2-7; 9 bases align to TRBD1. Germline V lookup: CDR1 SGHRS, CDR2 YFSETQ. CDR3 size: 15 residues. The J segment lost 3 bases and the V segment lost 0 bases, leaving 4 bases of the junction unmatched. The CDR3 is CASSLVATGGYEQYF. CDR3 sequence (DNA): TGCGCCAGCAGCTTGGTTGCGACAGGGGGCTACGAGCAGTACTTC.

The V and J genes are TRBV2 and TRBJ1-6, with D perhaps TRBD1 (5 bases). The length of the CDR3 is 15 residues. Germline V gene data show CDR1 as SNHLY and CDR2 as FYNNEI. Trimming removed 1 base at V and 7 bases at J, with 11 bases between. CDR3 region: CASSEETARNSPLHF. The CDR3 DNA reads TGTGCCAGCAGTGAAGAGACAGCACGAAATTCACCCCTCCACTTT.

This chain connects TRBV6-6 to TRBJ2-5; 14 positions match TRBD2. Germline assignment: CDR1 MNHNY and CDR2 SVGAGI (reference sequence). V gave up 4 bases and J gave up 4 bases; unmatched junction bases: 5. The CDR3 contains 16 residues. CDR3 bases: TGTGCCAGCAGTTCTCCCGGGACTAGCGGGAGAGAGACCCAGTACTTC. Its translation is CASSSPGTSGRETQYF.

This rearrangement joins TRBV4-1 to TRBJ1-1, with D tentatively TRBD1 (6 bases). Trimming took 3 bases from V and 6 from J, leaving 14 bases between them. The CDR3 is 14 amino acids. Germline values: CDR1 MGHRA, CDR2 YSYEKL. CDR3 DNA: TGCGCCAGCAGCCATTTTCAGGGGATCTCTGAAGCTTTCTTT. This codes for CASSHFQGISEAFF.

The chain recombines TRBV2 with TRBJ2-2, with 12 nucleotides matching TRBD2. The ends lost 6 bases at V and 10 bases at J; junction bases unmatched: 9. The germline V gene has CDR1 SNHLY and CDR2 FYNNEI. The CDR3 loop spans 15 amino acids. CDR3 protein: CASRASGGALEELFF. In DNA form, the CDR3 reads TGTGCCAGCAGGGCTAGCGGGGGGGCACTTGAGGAGCTGTTTTTT.

The J gene is TRBJ1-3, the V gene TRBV10-1; D gene unclear. The CDR3 runs to 14 residues. V gave up 0 bases and J gave up 3 bases, with 6 bases separating them. Germline lookup yields CDR1 WNHNN and CDR2 SYGVQD (reference sequence). The CDR3 nucleotides read TGCGCCAGCAGTGAGTCGACTTTTGGAAACACCATATATTTT. This sequence encodes CASSESTFGNTIYF.

V gene TRBV5-4 combines with J gene TRBJ2-6; TRBD2 matches at 7 bases. Germline-derived CDR1 and CDR2 are SGHNT and YYREEE (reference sequence). With 4 bases clipped from V and 1 base from J, the junction kept 14 bases outside the gene matches. This CDR3 region has 19 residues. The CDR3 loop reads CASSIGEGWRLSGANVLTF. In DNA form, the CDR3 reads TGTGCCAGCAGCATCGGGGAGGGGTGGCGGTTGTCTGGGGCCAACGTCCTGACTTTC.

This clone is judged medium-sized. This chain uses TRBV4-1 with TRBJ1-1, with 7 bases aligning to TRBD1. The CDR3 runs 14 residues. V lost 2 bases to trimming and J lost 4 bases; unmatched junction nucleotides: 4. The germline V gene has CDR1 MGHRA and CDR2 YSYEKL. The CDR3 DNA sequence: TGCGCCAGCAGCCAATACAGGGGTGGCACTGAAGCTTTCTTT. This gives the protein CASSQYRGGTEAFF.

In this sample, this clone turned up a few times. This sequence joins TRBV29-1 and TRBJ1-3, with D tentatively TRBD1 (6 bases). The CDR3 contains 12 residues. Trimming shortened V by 8 bases and J by 4 bases, and 12 bases separated the two germline ends. Germline lookup yields CDR1 SQVTM and CDR2 ANQGSEA. In nucleotides, the CDR3 is TGCAGCATACAGGGTTTCGGAAACACCATATATTTT. Protein: CSIQGFGNTIYF.

The CDR3, as DNA: TGTGCCAGCAGAGGGGTGACCACAGTCTACGAGCAGTACGTC. Its protein is CASRGVTTVYEQYV. The chain uses TRBV5-6 and TRBJ2-7; tentative D call: TRBD1 (5 bases). Germline loops: CDR1 SGHDT, CDR2 YYEEEE. The CDR3 totals 14 residues. The ends were cut back, 5 bases at V and 3 bases at J, with 15 bases in the middle.

The chain joins TRBV30 to TRBJ1-2; D call uncertain. The V end was cut by 4 bases, the J end by 3 bases, with 15 bases between. The CDR3 consists of 14 residues. The germline CDR1 and CDR2 sequences are GTSNPN and SVGIG (reference sequence). CDR3 region: CAWTDTTYYYGYTF. For the CDR3, the DNA is TGTGCCTGGACCGATACCACTTACTACTATGGCTACACCTTC.

This sequence joins TRBV2 and TRBJ1-2, with unresolved D. CDR1 is SNHLY, CDR2 FYNNEI, per germline. The V end lost 6 bases, the J end lost 4 bases, and 12 bases lay between the germline ends. The CDR3 totals 13 residues. CDR3 nucleotides: TGTGCCAGCAGAGAGCCGGGAGCCTATGGCTACACCTTC. Protein: CASREPGAYGYTF.